These 32 T cell receptor beta chains originate from one sample sequenced in a study of T cell responses to AZD1222 COVID-19 vaccine. The method was immunoSEQ multiplex PCR; TCRdb's version includes in-frame clones alone and lacks a portion of them. The data show around 100,000 clones, about 88% seen once. The sample in question was peripheral blood, obtained on day 0 of AZD1222 vaccination. The receptors stem from an adult in good health.

The V gene is TRBV7-9, the J gene TRBJ2-4, with D possibly called TRBD1 or TRBD2 (5 bases each). CDR3 length equals 16 residues. V lost 3 bases to trimming and J lost 2 bases, with 14 bases between them. Germline CDR1 SEHNR, CDR2 FQNEAQ (reference sequence). The chain's CDR3 is CASSFTGYGTKNIQYF. The CDR3 region has the DNA TGTGCCAGCAGCTTTACAGGATACGGGACCAAAAACATTCAGTACTTC.

This chain uses TRBV12-3 or TRBV12-4 with TRBJ1-5; D unclear. This CDR3 contains 12 residues. V gave up 4 bases and J gave up 4 bases, with 5 bases separating them. The CDR3 nucleotides are TGTGCCAGCAGTTCAGAAAATCAGCCCCAGCATTTT. Amino acid sequence: CASSSENQPQHF.

The CDR3 nucleotides read TGTGCCAGCAGCTTAAACGATGAGACTAGCGGGAATTGGCGAGGACACAATGAGCAGTTCTTC. It codes for CASSLNDETSGNWRGHNEQFF. The chain couples TRBV7-6 to TRBJ2-1; TRBD2 aligns across 11 bases. The V segment lost 2 bases and the J segment 5 bases; nucleotides outside the gene matches: 20. Germline V lookup: CDR1 SGHVS, CDR2 FNYEAQ. The length of the CDR3 is 21 residues.

The table lists this clone with a few counts. The chain couples TRBV19 to TRBJ1-4; TRBD1 is a possible D gene (5 bases). Germline values: CDR1 LNHDA, CDR2 SQIVND (reference sequence). Trimming shortened V by 8 bases and J by 0 bases, and 25 bases separated the two germline ends. This CDR3 is built from 19 residues. CDR3: CASSQALTGITTTNEKLFF. The CDR3 DNA follows: TGTGCCAGTTCCCAGGCCCTAACAGGAATAACAACAACTAATGAAAAACTGTTTTTT.

This clone has only a few counts. The chain joins TRBV5-4 to TRBJ2-2, with D hard to call. Germline-derived CDR1 and CDR2 are SGHNT and YYREEE (reference sequence). Deletions cut 0 bases from V and 0 bases from J, with 9 bases between. The CDR3 loop spans 16 amino acids. CDR3 bases: TGTGCCAGCAGCTTGGCCCCACAGTCGAACACCGGGGAGCTGTTTTTT. It codes for CASSLAPQSNTGELFF. The variable domain in full, with the rest retrieved from reference TRBV5-4 and TRBJ2-2, is ETGVTQSPTHLIKTRGQQVTLRCSSQSGHNTVSWYQQALGQGPQFIFQYYREEENGRGNFPPRFSGLQFPNYSSELNVNALELDDSALYLCASSLAPQSNTGELFFGEGSRLTVL.

The J gene is TRBJ1-2, the V gene TRBV7-9; possible D gene TRBD1, 6 bases. Germline loops: CDR1 SEHNR, CDR2 FQNEAQ (reference sequence). This CDR3 has 14 amino acids. The V and J ends lost 5 bases and 7 bases respectively, with 17 bases between them. The CDR3 region has the DNA TGTGCCAGCAGCCCGATACAGGGTATTAGTGGCTACACCTTC. This codes for CASSPIQGISGYTF. Supplemented by reference TRBV7-9 and TRBJ1-2, the full variable domain reads DTGVSQNPRHKITKRGQNVTFRCDPISEHNRLYWYRQTLGQGPEFLTYFQNEAQLEKSRLLSDRFSAERPKGSFSTLEIQRTEQGDSAMYLCASSPIQGISGYTFGSGTRLTVV.

The CDR3 is CASSEPGENNYGYTF. The CDR3 nucleotides are TGCGCCAGCAGTGAGCCGGGGGAGAATAACTATGGCTACACCTTC. The chain combines TRBV10-1 with TRBJ1-2, with TRBD1 as a possible D gene (5 bases). V lost 2 bases, J lost 1 base, and 11 bases lay in between. The CDR3 totals 15 residues. Germline assignment: CDR1 WNHNN and CDR2 SYGVQD (reference sequence).

The chain employs TRBV5-4 and TRBJ2-5; D assignment may be TRBD1 or TRBD2 (6 bases each). Between the trimmed V and J ends, which lost 4 bases and 5 bases, there was a span of 15 bases. The CDR3 length is 14 residues. Germline CDR1 SGHNT, CDR2 YYREEE (reference sequence). CDR3 in DNA: TGTGCCAGCAGCCCGACCGGGGGCCGGGAGACCCAGTACTTC. Residues: CASSPTGGRETQYF.

This sequence joins TRBV11-3 and TRBJ2-3; 11 positions match TRBD1. The germline gives CDR1 SGHNT, CDR2 YENEEA. The CDR3 loop spans 16 amino acids. V was pared by 1 base and J by 6 bases, with 6 bases of the junction left unmatched. In DNA form, the CDR3 reads TGTGCCAGCAGCTTAGGCGGGACAGGGGGAGTGGATACGCAGTATTTT. It translates to CASSLGGTGGVDTQYF.

This clone was observed once. The gene calls are TRBV19 and TRBJ1-2, with D possibly being TRBD1 (5 bases). The V end lost 9 bases, the J end lost 7 bases, and 21 bases lay between the germline ends. This CDR3 is built from 14 residues. Germline CDR1 is LNHDA and CDR2 is SQIVND (reference sequence). CDR3 DNA sequence: TGTGCCAGCGCCGGGGCCGCTAATATGGGTGGCTACACCTTC. Residues: CASAGAANMGGYTF.

The chain combines TRBV29-1 with TRBJ1-1; 7 bases agree with TRBD1. The CDR3 runs 13 residues. V shed 6 bases and J 5 bases; nucleotides not matched to a gene: 9. CDR1 and CDR2 (germline): SQVTM, ANQGSEA. As DNA, the CDR3 is TGCAGCGTGGCAGGGGGACAGACTACTGAAGCTTTCTTT. It yields the protein CSVAGGQTTEAFF.

Points on this clone: Other DNA sequences of this sample code for an identical CDR3. The chain carries TRBV19 and TRBJ1-5; no firm D call. This CDR3 is built from 15 residues. Germline CDR1 reads LNHDA; CDR2 reads SQIVND (reference sequence). Between the trimmed V and J ends, which lost 3 bases and 1 base, there was a span of 10 bases. Written as DNA, the CDR3 is TGTGCCAGTAGTATGGGCGGCAGAAGCAATCAGCCCCAGCATTTT. This encodes CASSMGGRSNQPQHF.

The rearrangement links TRBV7-8 to TRBJ2-2; TRBD1 aligns across 8 bases. This CDR3 comprises 17 residues. Germline CDR1 is SGHVS and CDR2 is FQNEAQ. J gave up 4 bases and V 5 bases, and 12 bases lay outside the gene matches. The CDR3: CASSPRTGPLFTGELFF. The DNA for the CDR3 is TGTGCCAGCAGCCCCAGGACAGGGCCCCTTTTCACCGGGGAGCTGTTTTTT.

The chain links TRBV27 to TRBJ1-2; 8 bases are shared with TRBD1. The CDR3 runs to 15 residues. With V trimmed by 2 bases and J by 3 bases, 5 bases remained unmatched. Germline loops: CDR1 MNHEY, CDR2 SMNVEV (reference sequence). CDR3 loop: CASSLDRGLHYGYTF. The CDR3 DNA is TGTGCCAGCAGTTTAGACAGGGGCCTGCACTATGGCTACACCTTC.

This sequence joins TRBV19 and TRBJ1-4; no firm D call. The CDR3 loop spans 14 amino acids. Trimming left V 2 bases short and J 8 bases short, with 12 bases between. Germline CDR1 reads LNHDA; CDR2 reads SQIVND (reference sequence). The CDR3 bases are TGTGCCAGTAGTATATGGGGAGGAGACGAAAAACTGTTTTTT. Translation: CASSIWGGDEKLFF. The full variable domain, rest sourced from reference TRBV19 and TRBJ1-4, is DGGITQSPKYLFRKEGQNVTLSCEQNLNHDAMYWYRQDPGQGLRLIYYSQIVNDFQKGDIAEGYSVSREKKESFPLTVTSAQKNPTAFYLCASSIWGGDEKLFFGSGTQLSVL.

V and J are TRBV5-1 and TRBJ1-2, with 9 positions matching TRBD1. Germline trimming cut 2 bases from V and 3 bases from J; bases unmatched to any gene: 8. CDR3 length: 16 amino acids. CDR1 and CDR2 (germline): SGHRS, YFSETQ. This chain's CDR3 is CASSFTGTGNDYGYTF. The CDR3 DNA sequence: TGCGCCAGCAGCTTCACCGGGACAGGGAACGACTATGGCTACACCTTC.

A note on this clone: Other DNA sequences of this sample code for an identical CDR3. The chain combines TRBV9 with TRBJ2-2, with D perhaps TRBD2 (5 bases). The germline V and J ends were trimmed by 3 bases and 0 bases, with 9 bases remaining between them. This CDR3 has 15 amino acids. Germline lookup yields CDR1 SGDLS and CDR2 YYNGEE. In DNA form, the CDR3 reads TGTGCCAGCAGCGCCTCCGGGACGAACACCGGGGAGCTGTTTTTT. It codes for CASSASGTNTGELFF.

The chain uses TRBV19 and TRBJ1-5, with a tentative D call TRBD1 (5 bases). This CDR3 contains 15 residues. V was clipped by 7 bases and J by 4 bases, with 17 bases between them. Germline values: CDR1 LNHDA, CDR2 SQIVND (reference sequence). The CDR3 reads CASTPLGGENQPQHF. Written as DNA, the CDR3 is TGTGCCAGTACCCCACTGGGGGGAGAGAATCAGCCCCAGCATTTT.

The chain joins TRBV6-5 to TRBJ2-2, with TRBD2 matching 11 bases. The CDR3 length is 15 residues. The J segment lost 7 bases and the V segment lost 6 bases, leaving 7 bases of the junction unmatched. Germline loops: CDR1 MNHEY, CDR2 SVGAGI. The chain's CDR3 is CASRNLAGGIGELFF. The CDR3 region has the DNA TGTGCCAGCAGAAACTTAGCGGGAGGGATCGGGGAGCTGTTTTTT.

The gene calls are TRBV19 and TRBJ1-1, with D maybe TRBD1 (6 bases). CDR3 length: 12 residues. Germline V gene sequence: CDR1 LNHDA, CDR2 SQIVND (reference sequence). V was trimmed by 5 bases and J by 10 bases, leaving 14 bases between them. The CDR3 sequence is CASSAQGYGAFF. As DNA, the CDR3 is TGTGCCAGTAGTGCCCAGGGGTACGGAGCTTTCTTT.

This rearrangement joins TRBV5-1 to TRBJ2-1; the match to TRBD2 covers 11 bases. This CDR3 spans 17 amino acids. Trimming removed 3 bases from V and 5 bases from J; junction bases left unmatched: 10. In germline, CDR1 is SGHRS, CDR2 YFSETQ. The CDR3 DNA reads TGCGCCAGCAGCTCATCACTAGCGGGAGTGGGGAACAATGAGCAGTTCTTC. Translating gives CASSSSLAGVGNNEQFF. Full variable domain (rest looked up from reference TRBV5-1 and TRBJ2-1): KAGVTQTPRYLIKTRGQQVTLSCSPISGHRSVSWYQQTPGQGLQFLFEYFSETQRNKGNFPGRFSGRQFSNSRSEMNVSTLELGDSALYLCASSSSLAGVGNNEQFFGPGTRLTVL.

The chain is built from TRBV6-5 and TRBJ2-6; no reliable D call. Trimming left V 5 bases short and J 2 bases short, with 10 bases between. This CDR3 is built from 15 residues. CDR1 and CDR2 from the germline V gene are MNHEY and SVGAGI. The CDR3: CASSLTETGANVLTF. In DNA form, the CDR3 reads TGTGCCAGCAGTCTCACAGAGACTGGGGCCAACGTCCTGACTTTC.

The chain has TRBV28 and TRBJ2-1; 9 bases fit TRBD1. J gave up 7 bases and V 4 bases, and 8 bases lay outside the gene matches. The CDR3 has 15 residues. The V gene's germline CDR1 is MDHEN and CDR2 SYDVKM. Here the CDR3 reads CASSSGQGKGNEQFF. The CDR3 nucleotides are TGTGCCAGCAGTTCCGGACAGGGGAAGGGGAATGAGCAGTTCTTC. Variable domain in full (rest from reference TRBV28 and TRBJ2-1): DVKVTQSSRYLVKRTGEKVFLECVQDMDHENMFWYRQDPGLGLRLIYFSYDVKMKEKGDIPEGYSVSREKKERFSLILESASTNQTSMYLCASSSGQGKGNEQFFGPGTRLTVL.

The chain is built from TRBV9 and TRBJ2-2; D is unresolved. This CDR3 has 13 amino acids. Trimming took off 0 bases at V and 8 bases at J, with 8 bases between the two ends. CDR1 and CDR2 from the germline V gene are SGDLS and YYNGEE. CDR3 bases: TGTGCCAGCAGCGTAGAGGTTGAAGGGGAGCTGTTTTTT. This encodes CASSVEVEGELFF.

V usage is TRBV18 and J usage is TRBJ1-4; 8 positions agree with TRBD1. The CDR3 is made up of 15 amino acids. Germline lookup yields CDR1 KGHSH and CDR2 LQKENI. V shed 2 bases, J shed 5 bases, and the junction held 4 bases outside the gene matches. CDR3 loop: CASSPSGQGNEKLFF. In nucleotides, the CDR3 is TGTGCCAGCTCACCATCAGGACAGGGAAATGAAAAACTGTTTTTT.

J is TRBJ2-1 and V is TRBV7-2; tentative D call: TRBD2 (5 bases). Germline V gene sequence: CDR1 SGHTA, CDR2 FQGNSA. V was shortened by 2 bases and J by 4 bases, with 9 bases between the two germline ends. This CDR3 spans 14 amino acids. CDR3: CASSLRSGYNEQFF. CDR3 nucleotides: TGTGCCAGCAGCTTACGTTCGGGGTACAATGAGCAGTTCTTC.

In DNA, the CDR3 is TGTGCCAGCAGTCAGGACAGCTATGGCTACACCTTC. Translating gives CASSQDSYGYTF. The chain joins TRBV7-2 to TRBJ1-2, with D perhaps TRBD1 (6 bases). The CDR3 extends over 12 amino acids. Trimming took off 6 bases at V and 4 bases at J, with 9 bases between the two ends. Germline values: CDR1 SGHTA, CDR2 FQGNSA.

This chain connects TRBV19 to TRBJ2-7, with 11 bases identical to TRBD2. Trimming at V came to 4 bases and at J to 4 bases, leaving 6 bases not matched to a gene. CDR1 is LNHDA, CDR2 SQIVND, per germline (reference sequence). CDR3 size: 15 residues. Here the CDR3 DNA reads TGTGCCAGTAGTAGGGCGACTAGCGGGACTTACGAGCAGTACTTC. Its translation: CASSRATSGTYEQYF. Full variable domain (remainder filled in from reference TRBV19 and TRBJ2-7): DGGITQSPKYLFRKEGQNVTLSCEQNLNHDAMYWYRQDPGQGLRLIYYSQIVNDFQKGDIAEGYSVSREKKESFPLTVTSAQKNPTAFYLCASSRATSGTYEQYFGPGTRLTVT.

The chain uses TRBV3-1 (or the pseudogene TRBV3-2) and TRBJ1-1; 8 positions match TRBD1. The CDR3 length is 14 residues. From germline, CDR1 is LGHDT and CDR2 YNNKEL (reference sequence). The J segment lost 5 bases and the V segment lost 5 bases, leaving 7 bases of the junction unmatched. The DNA for the CDR3 is TGTGCCAGCAGCTTTACAGGGGGTCGAACTGAAGCTTTCTTT. Translating gives CASSFTGGRTEAFF.

The genes are TRBV4-3 and TRBJ2-7; 12 positions agree with TRBD2. CDR1 is LGHNA and CDR2 is YSLEER in the germline V gene. After removal of 2 bases from V and 1 base from J, the junction contained 6 bases not matched to a gene. This CDR3 is 17 amino acids long. The CDR3 DNA sequence: TGCGCCAGCAGCCAAAGTCGGGGACTAGCGGGTTCCTACGAGCAGTACTTC. Encoded protein: CASSQSRGLAGSYEQYF.

The chain recombines TRBV2 with TRBJ2-3, with TRBD2 matching 12 bases. Germline lookup yields CDR1 SNHLY and CDR2 FYNNEI. There are 18 residues in the CDR3. J was trimmed by 0 bases and V by 5 bases; bases with no gene match: 9. CDR3 in amino acids: CASSPLLGTSGSTDTQYF. CDR3 DNA sequence: TGTGCCAGCAGTCCCCTTCTAGGGACTAGCGGGAGCACAGATACGCAGTATTTT.

The chain joins TRBV5-1 to TRBJ2-5; no clear D. The V and J ends lost 7 bases and 3 bases respectively, with 19 bases between them. CDR3 length equals 15 residues. CDR1 is SGHRS, CDR2 YFSETQ, per germline. Here the CDR3 reads CASADGTDGEETQYF. Here the CDR3 DNA reads TGCGCCAGCGCCGACGGTACCGATGGAGAAGAGACCCAGTACTTC.